This TCR beta chain was identified in a study of T cells after yellow fever vaccination. The 5'RACE template-switching step produced TCR cDNA and added a universal primer site and UMIs. TCRdb re-derived calls from the 5' RACE reads in MiXCR, one entry per CDR3 protein. The sample has some 260,000 distinct CDR3 sequences, 5.2% seen once. Study-wide results and limits: On re-exposure, the response was weaker but peaked faster, at day 5 versus 15.

J was trimmed by 6 bases and V by 7 bases; bases with no gene match: 9. Germline V gene lookup returns CDR1 MNHNY and CDR2 SVGAGI (reference sequence). The CDR3 is made up of 15 amino acids. This clonotype was detected a few times. Its antigen is still unknown. The origin of this receptor is a man between 18 and 29 years old who received the YFV17D yellow fever vaccine. The starting material was CD4+ T cells sorted from PBMCs, obtained on the day of the yellow fever booster vaccination. The chain carries TRBV6-6 and TRBJ1-5; 10 positions agree with TRBD1. This chain's CDR3 is CASTRTGGPGQPQHF. DNA for the CDR3: TGTGCCAGCACGCGGACAGGGGGACCGGGTCAGCCCCAGCATTTT.